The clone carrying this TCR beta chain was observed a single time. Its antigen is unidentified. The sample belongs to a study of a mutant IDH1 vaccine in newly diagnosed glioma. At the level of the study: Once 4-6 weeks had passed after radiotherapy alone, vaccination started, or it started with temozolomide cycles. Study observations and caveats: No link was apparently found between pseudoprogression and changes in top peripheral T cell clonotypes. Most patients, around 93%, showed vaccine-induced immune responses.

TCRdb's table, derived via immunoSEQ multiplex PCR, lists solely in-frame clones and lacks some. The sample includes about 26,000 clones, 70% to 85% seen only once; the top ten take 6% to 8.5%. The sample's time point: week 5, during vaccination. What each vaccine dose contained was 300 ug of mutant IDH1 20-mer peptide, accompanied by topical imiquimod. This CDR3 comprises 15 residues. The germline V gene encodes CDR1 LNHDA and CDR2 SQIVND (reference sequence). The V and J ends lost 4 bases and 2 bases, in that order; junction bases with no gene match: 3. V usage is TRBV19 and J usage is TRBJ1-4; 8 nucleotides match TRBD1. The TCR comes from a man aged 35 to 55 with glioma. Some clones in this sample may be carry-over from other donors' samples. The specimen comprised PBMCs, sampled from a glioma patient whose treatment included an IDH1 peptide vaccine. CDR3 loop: CASSRDRGTNEKLFF. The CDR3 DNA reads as TGTGCCAGTAGTAGAGACAGGGGTACTAATGAAAAACTGTTTTTT.